This is a list of T cell receptor beta chains from one sample in a study of blood T cell repertoires in COVID-19. Some clones are missing from TCRdb's copy, which holds only in-frame ones; the method was immunoSEQ multiplex PCR. Altogether about 21,000 clones are present, roughly 85% being singletons, with the ten largest covering 6.5% to 8%. Material for sequencing was peripheral blood. The receptors here all came from a human donor in a cohort sampled during active COVID-19. Both conserved end residues are part of each CDR3. A D gene is named only where the DNA matches it firmly.

V: TRBV28; J: TRBJ2-7; D: -; CDR3: CASSLAGAGSYEQYF
V: TRBV18; J: TRBJ1-4; D: -; CDR3: CASSGSLGGSEKLFF
V: TRBV20-1; J: TRBJ2-7; D: -; CDR3: CSARSGHEQYF
V: TRBV5-1; J: TRBJ1-2; D: -; CDR3: CASSPQGKANYGYTF
V: TRBV6-5; J: TRBJ1-2; D: -; CDR3: CASSYVASNYGYTF
V: TRBV28; J: TRBJ1-2; D: -; CDR3: CASSLSTSDRFRYGYTF
V: TRBV5-1; J: TRBJ2-2; D: TRBD1; CDR3: CASRNGTVTGELFF
V: TRBV24-1; J: TRBJ2-7; D: -; CDR3: CATSDAYEQYF
V: TRBV5-1; J: TRBJ1-3; D: -; CDR3: CASSLVTGRSGNTIYF
V: TRBV28; J: TRBJ2-3; D: TRBD1; CDR3: CASSIIGQGVTDTQYF
V: TRBV27; J: TRBJ2-6; D: -; CDR3: CASSLFGGSGANVLTF
V: TRBV5-4; J: TRBJ1-2; D: TRBD1; CDR3: CASSPGRQGYGYTF
V: TRBV9; J: TRBJ2-2; D: TRBD2; CDR3: CASSPLGRGVSGELFF
V: TRBV15; J: TRBJ2-4; D: -; CDR3: CATSPSRGNIQYF
V: TRBV2; J: TRBJ1-5; D: TRBD1; CDR3: CASSATGGRGIGSNQPQHF
V: TRBV5-1; J: TRBJ2-2; D: TRBD2; CDR3: CASSPPNSGAGELFF
V: TRBV6-1; J: TRBJ1-5; D: TRBD1; CDR3: CASSEFQGAISNQPQHF
V: TRBV7-6; J: TRBJ2-3; D: TRBD1; CDR3: CASSFVGTGTDTQYF
V: TRBV27; J: TRBJ2-7; D: -; CDR3: CASSLGTPPIYEQYF
V: TRBV5-4; J: TRBJ2-3; D: -; CDR3: CAAATPSTDTQYF
V: TRBV4-1; J: TRBJ2-7; D: TRBD1; CDR3: CASSPWTGTDNEQYF
V: TRBV10-3; J: TRBJ1-5; D: -; CDR3: CAISERGEGQPQHF
V: TRBV19; J: TRBJ1-3; D: TRBD1; CDR3: CASSDRGRSGNTIYF
V: TRBV9; J: TRBJ2-3; D: -; CDR3: CASTRKVGSTDTQYF
V: TRBV14; J: TRBJ1-5; D: -; CDR3: CASSQAGEGPQHF